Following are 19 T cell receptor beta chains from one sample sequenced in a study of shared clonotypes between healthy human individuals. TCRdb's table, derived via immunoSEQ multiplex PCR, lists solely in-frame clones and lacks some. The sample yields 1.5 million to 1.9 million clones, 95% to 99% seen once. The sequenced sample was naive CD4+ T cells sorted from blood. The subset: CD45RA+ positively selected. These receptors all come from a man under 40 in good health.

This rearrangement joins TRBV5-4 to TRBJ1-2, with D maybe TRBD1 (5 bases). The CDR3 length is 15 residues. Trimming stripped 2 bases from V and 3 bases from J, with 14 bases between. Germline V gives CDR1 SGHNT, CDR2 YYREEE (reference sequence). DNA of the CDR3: TGTGCCAGCAGCTTTGCAGGGCTCCCCCACTATGGCTACACCTTC. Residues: CASSFAGLPHYGYTF. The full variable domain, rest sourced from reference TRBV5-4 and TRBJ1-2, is ETGVTQSPTHLIKTRGQQVTLRCSSQSGHNTVSWYQQALGQGPQFIFQYYREEENGRGNFPPRFSGLQFPNYSSELNVNALELDDSALYLCASSFAGLPHYGYTFGSGTRLTVV.

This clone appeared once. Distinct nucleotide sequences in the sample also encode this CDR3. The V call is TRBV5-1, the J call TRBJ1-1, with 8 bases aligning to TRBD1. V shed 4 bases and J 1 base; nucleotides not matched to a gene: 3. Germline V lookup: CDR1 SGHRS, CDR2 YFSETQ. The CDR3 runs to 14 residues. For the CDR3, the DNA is TGCGCCAGCAGCCCTGGGACAGGGAACACTGAAGCTTTCTTT. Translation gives CASSPGTGNTEAFF.

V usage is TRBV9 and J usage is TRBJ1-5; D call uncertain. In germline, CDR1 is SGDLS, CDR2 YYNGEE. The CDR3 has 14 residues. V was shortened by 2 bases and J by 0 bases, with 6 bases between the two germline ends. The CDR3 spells CASSVGLSNQPQHF. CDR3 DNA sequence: TGTGCCAGCAGCGTGGGTCTTAGCAATCAGCCCCAGCATTTT.

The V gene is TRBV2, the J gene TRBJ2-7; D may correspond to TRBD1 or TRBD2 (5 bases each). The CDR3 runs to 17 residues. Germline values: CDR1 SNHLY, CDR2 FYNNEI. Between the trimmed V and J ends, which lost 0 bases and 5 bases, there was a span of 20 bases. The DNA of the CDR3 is TGTGCCAGCAGTGAAGCGCCCCGGGGTGGGGCTCCCCACGAGCAGTACTTC. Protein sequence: CASSEAPRGGAPHEQYF.

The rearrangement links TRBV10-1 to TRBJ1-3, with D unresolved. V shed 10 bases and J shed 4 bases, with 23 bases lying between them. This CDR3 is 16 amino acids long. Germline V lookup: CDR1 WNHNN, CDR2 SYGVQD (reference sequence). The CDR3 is CATYARVRFSGNTIYF. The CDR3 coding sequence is TGCGCCACCTACGCGAGGGTACGGTTTTCGGGAAACACCATATATTTT.

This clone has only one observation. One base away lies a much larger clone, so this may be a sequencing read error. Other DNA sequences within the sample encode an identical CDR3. In nucleotides, the CDR3 is TGTGCCAGCTCACCACTCACCGGGGAGCTGTTTTTT. It is translated as CASSPLTGELFF. The J gene is TRBJ2-2, the V gene TRBV18; D gene unclear. Germline-derived CDR1 and CDR2 are KGHSH and LQKENI. V lost 1 base and J lost 4, with 1 base in between. This CDR3 contains 12 residues.

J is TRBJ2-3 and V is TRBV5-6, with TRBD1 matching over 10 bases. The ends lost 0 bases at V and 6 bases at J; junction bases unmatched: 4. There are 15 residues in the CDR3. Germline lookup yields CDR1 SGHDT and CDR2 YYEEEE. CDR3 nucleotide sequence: TGTGCCAGCAGCTTGGCGACAGGGGGCGCGGATACGCAGTATTTT. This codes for CASSLATGGADTQYF.

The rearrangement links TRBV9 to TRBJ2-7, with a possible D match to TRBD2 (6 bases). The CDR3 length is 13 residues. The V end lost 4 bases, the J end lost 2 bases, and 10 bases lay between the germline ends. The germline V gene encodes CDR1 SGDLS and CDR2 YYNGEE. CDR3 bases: TGTGCCAGCAGCCAAGCGGGCACCTACGAGCAGTACTTC. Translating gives CASSQAGTYEQYF.

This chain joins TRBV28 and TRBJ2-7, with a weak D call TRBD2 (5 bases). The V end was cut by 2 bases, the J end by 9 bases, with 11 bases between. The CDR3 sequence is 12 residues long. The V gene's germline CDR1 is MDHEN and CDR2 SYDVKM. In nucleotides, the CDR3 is TGTGCCAGCAGTTTACAGACTGGAGGGCAGTACTTC. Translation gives CASSLQTGGQYF.

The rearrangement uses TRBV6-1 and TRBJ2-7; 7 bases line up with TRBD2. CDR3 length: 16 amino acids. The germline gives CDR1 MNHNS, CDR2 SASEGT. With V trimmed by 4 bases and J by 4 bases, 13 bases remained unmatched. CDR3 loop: CASSAGWGRVSYEQYF. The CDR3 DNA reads TGTGCCAGCAGTGCAGGCTGGGGGAGGGTGTCATACGAGCAGTACTTC.

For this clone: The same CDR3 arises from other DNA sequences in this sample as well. The CDR3 DNA is TGTGCCAGCAGCGTGGGCGGGGGACGGGAGACCCAGTACTTC. Amino acid sequence: CASSVGGGRETQYF. The gene calls are TRBV9 and TRBJ2-5; 7 positions match TRBD2. CDR3 size: 14 residues. V shed 2 bases and J 5 bases; nucleotides not matched to a gene: 6. From germline, CDR1 is SGDLS and CDR2 YYNGEE.

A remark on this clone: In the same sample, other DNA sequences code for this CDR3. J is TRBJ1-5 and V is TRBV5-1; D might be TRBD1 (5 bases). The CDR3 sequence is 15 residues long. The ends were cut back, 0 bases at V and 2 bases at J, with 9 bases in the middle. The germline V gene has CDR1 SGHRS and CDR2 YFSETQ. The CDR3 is CASSLEGTRNQPQHF. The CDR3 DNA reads TGCGCCAGCAGCTTGGAGGGGACGCGCAATCAGCCCCAGCATTTT.

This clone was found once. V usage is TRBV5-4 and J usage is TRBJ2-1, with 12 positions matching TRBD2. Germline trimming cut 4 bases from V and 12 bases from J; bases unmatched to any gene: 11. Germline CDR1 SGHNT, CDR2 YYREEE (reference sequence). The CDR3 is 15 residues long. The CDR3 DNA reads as TGTGCCAGCAGCACACCTGGACTAGCGGGAACATGGCAGTTCTTC. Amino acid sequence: CASSTPGLAGTWQFF.

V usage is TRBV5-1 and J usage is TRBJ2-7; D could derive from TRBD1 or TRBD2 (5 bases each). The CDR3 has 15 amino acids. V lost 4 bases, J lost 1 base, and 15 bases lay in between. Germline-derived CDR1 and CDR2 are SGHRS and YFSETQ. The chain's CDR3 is CASSIIGTGSYEQYF. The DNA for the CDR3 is TGCGCCAGCAGCATAATCGGGACGGGTTCCTACGAGCAGTACTTC.

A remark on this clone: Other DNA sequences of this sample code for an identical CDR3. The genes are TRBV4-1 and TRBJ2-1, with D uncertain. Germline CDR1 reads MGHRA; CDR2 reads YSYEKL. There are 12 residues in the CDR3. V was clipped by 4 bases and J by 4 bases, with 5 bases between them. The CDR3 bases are TGCGCCAGCAGCCGGAATTACAATGAGCAGTTCTTC. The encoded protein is CASSRNYNEQFF.

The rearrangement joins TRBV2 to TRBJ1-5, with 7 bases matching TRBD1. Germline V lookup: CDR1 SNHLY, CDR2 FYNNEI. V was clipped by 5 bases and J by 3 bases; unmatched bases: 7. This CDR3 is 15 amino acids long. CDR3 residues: CASSTGQVPNQPQHF. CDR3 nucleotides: TGTGCCAGCAGTACTGGACAGGTCCCCAATCAGCCCCAGCATTTT.

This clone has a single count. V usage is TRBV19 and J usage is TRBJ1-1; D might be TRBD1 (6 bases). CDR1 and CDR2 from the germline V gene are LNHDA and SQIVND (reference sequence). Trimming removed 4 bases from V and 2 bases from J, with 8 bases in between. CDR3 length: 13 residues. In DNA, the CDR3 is TGTGCCAGTAGTACAGGGGCCAACACTGAAGCTTTCTTT. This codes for CASSTGANTEAFF.

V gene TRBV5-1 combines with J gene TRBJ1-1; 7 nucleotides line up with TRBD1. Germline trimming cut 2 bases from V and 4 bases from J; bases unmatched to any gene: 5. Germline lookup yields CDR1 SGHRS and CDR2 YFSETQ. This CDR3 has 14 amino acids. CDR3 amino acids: CASSFDRVVTEAFF. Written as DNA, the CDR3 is TGCGCCAGCAGCTTCGACAGGGTTGTCACTGAAGCTTTCTTT.

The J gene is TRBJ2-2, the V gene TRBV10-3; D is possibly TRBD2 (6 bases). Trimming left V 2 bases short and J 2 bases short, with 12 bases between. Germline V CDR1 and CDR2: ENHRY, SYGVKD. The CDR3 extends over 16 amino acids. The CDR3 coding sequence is TGTGCCATCAGTGAGAAGGCGGGAACCAACACCGGGGAGCTGTTTTTT. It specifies CAISEKAGTNTGELFF.